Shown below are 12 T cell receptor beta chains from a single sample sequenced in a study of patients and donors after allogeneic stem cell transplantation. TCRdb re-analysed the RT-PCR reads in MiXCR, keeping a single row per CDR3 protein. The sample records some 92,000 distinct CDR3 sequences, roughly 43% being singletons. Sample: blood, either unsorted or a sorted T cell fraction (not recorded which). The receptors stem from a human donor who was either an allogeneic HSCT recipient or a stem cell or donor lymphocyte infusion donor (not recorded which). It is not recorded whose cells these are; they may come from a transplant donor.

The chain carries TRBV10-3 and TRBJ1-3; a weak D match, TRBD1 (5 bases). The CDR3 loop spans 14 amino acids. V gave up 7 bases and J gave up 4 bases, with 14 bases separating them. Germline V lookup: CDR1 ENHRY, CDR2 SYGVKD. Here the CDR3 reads CAITGEGKGNTIYF. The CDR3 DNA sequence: TGTGCCATCACCGGGGAGGGGAAAGGAAACACCATATATTTT.

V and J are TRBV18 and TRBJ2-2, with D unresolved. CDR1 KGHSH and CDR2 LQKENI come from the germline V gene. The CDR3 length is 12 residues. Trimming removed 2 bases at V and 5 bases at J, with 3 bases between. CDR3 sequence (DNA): TGTGCCAGCTCACCAGAGACCGGGGAGCTGTTTTTT. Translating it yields CASSPETGELFF.

CDR3 bases: TGTGCCAGCAGCATGGGACAGGGTTCCAATGAGCAGTTCTTC. Residues: CASSMGQGSNEQFF. The gene calls are TRBV12-3 or TRBV12-4 and TRBJ2-1, with 9 bases matching TRBD1. J gave up 6 bases and V 6 bases, and 6 bases lay outside the gene matches. The CDR3 length is 14 residues.

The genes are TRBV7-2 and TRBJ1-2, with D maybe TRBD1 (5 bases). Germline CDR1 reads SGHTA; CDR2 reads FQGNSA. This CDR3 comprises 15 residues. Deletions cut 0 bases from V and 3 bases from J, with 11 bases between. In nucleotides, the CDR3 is TGTGCCAGCAGCTTAGCCCGGCAGGGTGACTATGGCTACACCTTC. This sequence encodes CASSLARQGDYGYTF.

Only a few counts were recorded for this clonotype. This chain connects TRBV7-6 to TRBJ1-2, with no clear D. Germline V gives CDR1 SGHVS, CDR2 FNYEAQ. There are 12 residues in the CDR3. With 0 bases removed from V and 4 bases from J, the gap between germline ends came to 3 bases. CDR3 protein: CASSLALYGYTF. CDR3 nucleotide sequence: TGTGCCAGCAGCTTAGCCCTCTATGGCTACACCTTC.

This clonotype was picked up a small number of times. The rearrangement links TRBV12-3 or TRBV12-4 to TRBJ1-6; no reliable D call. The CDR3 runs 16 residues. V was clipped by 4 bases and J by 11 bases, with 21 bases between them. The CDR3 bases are TGTGCCAGCAGTTCCCCCCAGGAACCCAAACGGACACCCCTCCACTTT. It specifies CASSSPQEPKRTPLHF.

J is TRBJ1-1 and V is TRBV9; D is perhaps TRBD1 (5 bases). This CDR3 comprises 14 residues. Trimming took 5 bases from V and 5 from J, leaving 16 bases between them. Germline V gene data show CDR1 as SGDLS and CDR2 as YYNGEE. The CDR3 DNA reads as TGTGCCAGCAGTGAGAGTGGTGGGGCGACTGAAGCTTTCTTT. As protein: CASSESGGATEAFF.

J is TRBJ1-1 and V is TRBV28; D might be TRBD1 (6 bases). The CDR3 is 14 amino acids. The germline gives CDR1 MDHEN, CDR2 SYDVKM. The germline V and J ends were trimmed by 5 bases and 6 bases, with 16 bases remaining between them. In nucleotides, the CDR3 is TGTGCCAGCAGTATCGACAGGCTTGGCGCTGAAGCTTTCTTT. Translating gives CASSIDRLGAEAFF.

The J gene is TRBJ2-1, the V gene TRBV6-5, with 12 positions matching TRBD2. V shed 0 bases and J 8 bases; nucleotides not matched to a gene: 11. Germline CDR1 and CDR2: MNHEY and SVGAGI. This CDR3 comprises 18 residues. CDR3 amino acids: CASSYSKGTSGRLDEQFF. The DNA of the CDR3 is TGTGCCAGCAGTTACTCTAAAGGTACTAGCGGGAGGTTGGATGAGCAGTTCTTC.

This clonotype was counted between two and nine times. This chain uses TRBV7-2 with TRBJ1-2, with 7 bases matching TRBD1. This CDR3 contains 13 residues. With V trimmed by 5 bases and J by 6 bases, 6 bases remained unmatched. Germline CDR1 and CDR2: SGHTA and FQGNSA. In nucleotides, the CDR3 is TGTGCCAGCAGCAACGACAGGGACCATGGCTACACCTTC. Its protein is CASSNDRDHGYTF.

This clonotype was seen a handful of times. CDR3 sequence (DNA): TGTGCCAGCAGCCTCGGATGGAGCAATCAGCCCCAGCATTTT. This encodes CASSLGWSNQPQHF. The genes are TRBV3-1 and TRBJ1-5, with D unresolved. The V end was cut by 4 bases, the J end by 1 base, with 8 bases between. Germline V CDR1 and CDR2: LGHDT, YNNKEL (reference sequence). The CDR3 runs to 14 residues.

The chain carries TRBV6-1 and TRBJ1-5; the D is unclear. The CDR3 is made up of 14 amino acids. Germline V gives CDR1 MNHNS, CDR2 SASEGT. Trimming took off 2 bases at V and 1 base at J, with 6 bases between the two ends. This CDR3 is CASSEPGSNQPQHF. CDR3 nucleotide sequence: TGTGCCAGCAGTGAACCTGGGAGCAATCAGCCCCAGCATTTT.